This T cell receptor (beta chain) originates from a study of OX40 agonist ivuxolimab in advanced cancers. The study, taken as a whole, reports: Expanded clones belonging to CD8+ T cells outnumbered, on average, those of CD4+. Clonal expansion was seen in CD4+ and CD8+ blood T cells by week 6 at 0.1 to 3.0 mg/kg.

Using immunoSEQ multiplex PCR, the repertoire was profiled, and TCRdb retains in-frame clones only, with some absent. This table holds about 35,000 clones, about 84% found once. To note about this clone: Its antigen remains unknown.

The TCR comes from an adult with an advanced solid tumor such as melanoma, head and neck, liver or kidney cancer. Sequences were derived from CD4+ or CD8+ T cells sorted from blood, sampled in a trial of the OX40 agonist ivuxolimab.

The CDR3, as DNA: TGTGCCAGCAGTTACGGCAGGGAGTACGAGCAGTACTTC. Translated: CASSYGREYEQYF. This chain connects TRBV27 to TRBJ2-7; D is perhaps TRBD1 or TRBD2 (5 bases each). Deletions cut 4 bases from V and 4 bases from J, with 11 bases between. Germline CDR1 and CDR2: MNHEY and SMNVEV (reference sequence). This CDR3 comprises 13 residues.